These T cell receptor beta chains were read from a single sample in a study of blood T cell repertoires in COVID-19. Clones were sequenced by immunoSEQ multiplex PCR, and TCRdb holds only the in-frame ones, with some missing. Of 50,000 or so clones in the sample, approximately 90% were seen once. Sequencing was done on a sample of peripheral blood. These receptors were collected from an elderly man with acute or convalescent COVID-19. The CDR3 runs from the conserved cysteine through the conserved F or W. Fields, in order: clone size, J gene, V gene, D gene, CDR3 DNA, CDR3 protein. A D gene is named only where the DNA matches it firmly. Clone size, where shown, is once, few, many, or a class for clones that have expanded.

- TRBJ2-7 TRBV11-2 - TGTGCCAGCAGCTTAGTTTTTATGCGGGGCATGAACGAGCAGTACTTC CASSLVFMRGMNEQYF
- TRBJ1-1 TRBV6-1 - TGTGCCAGCAGTGAAAATCCAGGGGCTTTATTTGAAGCTTTCTTT CASSENPGALFEAFF
once TRBJ1-4 TRBV19 - TGTGCCAGTAGTAACGGGGACATTAATGGAAAACTGTTTTTT CASSNGDINGKLFF
- TRBJ2-1 TRBV19 - TGTGCCAGTAGTATCCCTGCAACAACCGCGGGAAGCTCCTACAATGAGCAGTTCTTC CASSIPATTAGSSYNEQFF
- TRBJ2-1 TRBV4-1 TRBD1 TGCGCCAGCAGCCAAGGACAGGGACCCTACAATGAGCAGTTCTTC CASSQGQGPYNEQFF
once TRBJ1-1 TRBV6-5 TRBD1 TGTGCCAGCAGCGAGCCGGGACAGGGATCCGTTGAAGCTTTCTTT CASSEPGQGSVEAFF
- TRBJ1-4 TRBV28 - TGTGCCAGCAGTTGGAGAGATGAAAAACTGTTTTTT CASSWRDEKLFF
few TRBJ2-1 TRBV5-1 TRBD2 TGCGCCAGCGGACCGGGACTAGCGGGGGGCAATGAGCAGTTCTTC CASGPGLAGGNEQFF
- TRBJ2-5 TRBV12-5 TRBD2 TGTGCTAGTGGTTTGGCTTCCGGGACTAGCGGGGGTGAGACCCAGTACTTC CASGLASGTSGGETQYF
- TRBJ2-3 TRBV2 - TGTGCCAGCAAGGTGATGGGGGCGAGCACAGATACGCAGTATTTT CASKVMGASTDTQYF
- TRBJ1-5 TRBV6-5 - TGTGCCAGCAGTTCCTCCCAGAACAGGCAGCCCCAGCATTTT CASSSSQNRQPQHF
- TRBJ2-3 TRBV2 TRBD1 TGTGCCAGCAAACTGGACAGGGGAGTAACAGATACGCAGTATTTT CASKLDRGVTDTQYF
- TRBJ1-6 TRBV14 TRBD1 TGTGCCAGCAGTCGTTTCGGACAGGGTAATTCACCCCTCCACTTT CASSRFGQGNSPLHF
- TRBJ2-3 TRBV5-8 - TGTGCCAGCAGCTTTGACTCGACCTTGAGCACAGATACGCAGTATTTT CASSFDSTLSTDTQYF
once TRBJ1-1 TRBV5-8 - TGTGCCAGCAGCAAAAGGGGGATCAACACTGAAGCTTTCTTT CASSKRGINTEAFF
- TRBJ2-5 TRBV9 TRBD1 TGTGCCAGCAGCGTAGGGACAGGGGGGGTTCAAGAGACCCAGTACTTC CASSVGTGGVQETQYF
- TRBJ2-3 TRBV5-1 TRBD1 TGCGCCAGCAGCCCCGGACAGGGATCAGATACGCAGTATTTT CASSPGQGSDTQYF
- TRBJ2-1 TRBV4-2 TRBD2 TGTGCCAGCAGCCCCCGGGCTAGCGGGGGGGGTGAGCAGTTCTTC CASSPRASGGGEQFF
- TRBJ1-1 TRBV5-1 TRBD1 TGCGCCAGCAGCATGACAGGGTCGAACACTGAAGCTTTCTTT CASSMTGSNTEAFF
- TRBJ2-1 TRBV19 TRBD2 TGTGCCAGTAGTATAGGAGCGGGGGCTGGGGGTGAGCAGTTCTTC CASSIGAGAGGEQFF